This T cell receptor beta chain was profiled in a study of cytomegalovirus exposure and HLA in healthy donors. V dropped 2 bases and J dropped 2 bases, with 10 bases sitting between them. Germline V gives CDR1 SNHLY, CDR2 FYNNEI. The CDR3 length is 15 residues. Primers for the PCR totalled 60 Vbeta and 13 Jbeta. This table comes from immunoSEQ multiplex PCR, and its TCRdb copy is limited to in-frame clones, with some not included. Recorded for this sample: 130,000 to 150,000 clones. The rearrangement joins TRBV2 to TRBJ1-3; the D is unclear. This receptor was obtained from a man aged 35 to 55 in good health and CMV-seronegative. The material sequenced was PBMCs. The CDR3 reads CASSEQFLTGNTIYF. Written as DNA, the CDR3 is TGTGCCAGCAGTGAACAGTTCTTGACTGGAAACACCATATATTTT.